The sequence of this TCR beta chain was determined in a study of OX40 agonist ivuxolimab in advanced cancers. Turning to the overall study: Ivuxolimab, which targeted the costimulatory receptor OX40 (CD134), was an agonistic, fully human IgG2 monoclonal antibody. Among the 52 dose-escalation patients, about 19 had hepatocellular carcinoma, around 15 melanoma, 9 renal cell carcinoma and 9 head and neck cancer. The monotherapy dose-escalation portion (N of about 50 patients) of the phase I ivuxolimab trial is reported in the paper. Three dose-escalation patients achieved partial responses, one with hepatocellular carcinoma and two with cutaneous melanoma. Peripheral TCRbeta sequencing was intended to test whether TCR sequence diversity was altered and clonal T-cell expansion was caused by ivuxolimab. Prior anti-PD-1, anti-PD-L1 or anti-CTLA-4 therapy was permitted, and less than 45% of dose-escalation patients had received checkpoint inhibitors. A male proportion of roughly 80% and a mean age of approximately 60 years, ranging from 23 to 79, were recorded for the dose-escalation cohort. Intravenous ivuxolimab was administered to patients every 2 weeks at six dose levels: 0.01, 0.1, 0.3, 1.5, 3 and 10 mg/kg. What the study reported, not specific to this receptor: At doses of 0.1 to 3.0 mg/kg, clonal expansion of both CD4+ and CD8+ T cells in blood was seen between baseline and week 6. After ivuxolimab, expanded clones were on average more numerous among CD8+ T cells than among CD4+ T cells. In partial responders in the 0.1-3.0 mg/kg groups, normalized peripheral clonal expansion was found to be among the lowest, especially among CD8+ T cells. Antigen specificity was not determined for the clonally expanded peripheral T cells. Low levels of normalized T-cell clonal expansion were also shown by some nonresponding patients.

Remarks on this clone: Its antigen has not been determined. The sample holds no much larger clone one base away, and base qualities are not on file.

To sequence the TCRbeta CDR3 region, genomic DNA was isolated from the sorted cells. The immunoSEQ Assay was used for sequencing of TCRbeta CDR3 regions. TCRdb provides this immuneACCESS table in a form limited to in-frame rearrangements. Some clones are lacking; in checked studies, under half of them reflect an unresolved V gene, and why the rest are absent is not known. A total of about 62,000 clones appear in this sample, approximately 91% of them only once. The ten largest clones represent approximately 5.4% of the sample. The trial excluded patients who had a history of autoimmune disease or who were on systemic immunosuppression. In every dose cohort, peripheral blood was drawn for TCR sequencing at baseline, cycle 4 day 1, and cycle 7 day 1. Samples were obtained from an open-label, multicenter, first-in-human phase I dose-escalation trial of ivuxolimab. The trial enrolled adults with locally advanced or metastatic head and neck squamous cell, hepatocellular, melanoma or renal cell carcinoma. Before TCR sequencing, CD4+ T cells and CD8+ T cells were sorted from peripheral blood as separate populations.

V gives up 3 bases and J gives up 8 bases, and the segment between their germline ends measures 25 bases. Via the germline V gene (reference sequence), CDR1 is LNHDA and CDR2 SQIVND. The CDR3, cysteine through phenylalanine, is 17 amino acids long. The DNA shown is the 51-base CDR3, in frame from base 1. The receptor was derived from an adult with an advanced solid tumor such as melanoma, head and neck, liver or kidney cancer. This receptor chain uses TRBV19 and TRBJ1-2, with the D segment identity uncertain. The sample here was CD4+ or CD8+ T cells sorted from blood, taken in a trial of the OX40 agonist ivuxolimab. This receptor has the CDR3 CASSIAFVLSGSTGYTF. At the DNA level, the sequence is TGTGCCAGTAGTATTGCATTCGTTCTTTCGGGCAGTACGGGCTACACCTTC. Outside the CDR3, residues come from the reference TRBV19 and TRBJ1-2 proteins, so the full variable domain is: DGGITQSPKYLFRKEGQNVTLSCEQNLNHDAMYWYRQDPGQGLRLIYYSQIVNDFQKGDIAEGYSVSREKKESFPLTVTSAQKNPTAFYLCASSIAFVLSGSTGYTFGSGTRLTVV.